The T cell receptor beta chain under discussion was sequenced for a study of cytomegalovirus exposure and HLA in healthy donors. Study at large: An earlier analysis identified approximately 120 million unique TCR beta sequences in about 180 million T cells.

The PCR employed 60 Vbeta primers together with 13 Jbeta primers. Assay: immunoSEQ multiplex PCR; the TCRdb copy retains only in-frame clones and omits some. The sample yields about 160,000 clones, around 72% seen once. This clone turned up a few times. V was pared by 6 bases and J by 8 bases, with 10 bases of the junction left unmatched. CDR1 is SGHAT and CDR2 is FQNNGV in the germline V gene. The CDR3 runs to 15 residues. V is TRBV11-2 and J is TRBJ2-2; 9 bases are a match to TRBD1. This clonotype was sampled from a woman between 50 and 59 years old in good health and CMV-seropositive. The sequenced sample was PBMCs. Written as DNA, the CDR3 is TGTGCCAGCAGACATCGGGACAGGGTGGAAGGGGAGCTGTTTTTT. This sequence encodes CASRHRDRVEGELFF.